This T cell receptor (beta chain) was captured by sequencing in a study of cytomegalovirus exposure and HLA in healthy donors. Note on this clone: The antigen is undetermined.

Vbeta (60) and Jbeta (13) primers were used in the PCR. In the source study's methods: There were 80 million to 95 million unique TCR beta chains by a later count, and approximately 11 million of them were shared. TCRdb keeps only in-frame clones here, not all; method: immunoSEQ multiplex PCR. That table is the source of V, J and clone size, and D and trimming were worked out from the DNA. In the table there are about 140,000 clones, 73% of which are singletons. Unmatched junction bases numbered 6, after V lost 7 bases and J lost 2 bases. The CDR3 spans 15 residues. Germline V gene sequence: CDR1 MNHEY, CDR2 SMNVEV (reference sequence). The study's findings and limits: Being productive about 87% or about 30% of the time was typical of most TCR beta V segments in an earlier analysis. Available immune exposure information was restricted to CMV serostatus only.

The receptor was isolated from a woman between 40 and 50 years old in good health and CMV-seronegative. Sequenced: PBMCs. The rearrangement uses TRBV27 and TRBJ2-1; TRBD2 agrees at 9 bases. The DNA of the CDR3 is TGTGCCAGCACTTCAAGCGGGGGGCCCTACAATGAGCAGTTCTTC. Translation gives CASTSSGGPYNEQFF.